Below, 27 T cell receptor beta chains from the same sample are listed, as sequenced in a study of blood T cell repertoires in COVID-19. Libraries were prepared by immunoSEQ multiplex PCR; TCRdb keeps only in-frame clonotypes and omits some of them. The profile shows some 280,000 clones, 80% to 90% of them singletons. Sequencing was performed on peripheral blood. These TCRs come from a woman aged 25 to 39 with active or convalescent COVID-19.

This clone turned up a few times. This chain connects TRBV7-6 to TRBJ1-4, with D tentatively TRBD1 (5 bases). V gave up 1 base and J gave up 2 bases, with 11 bases separating them. The CDR3 loop spans 16 amino acids. Germline V lookup: CDR1 SGHVS, CDR2 FNYEAQ. CDR3 in amino acids: CASSLEAGFTNEKLFF. Here the CDR3 DNA reads TGTGCCAGCAGCTTAGAGGCAGGGTTCACTAATGAAAAACTGTTTTTT.

A single count supports this clone. The genes are TRBV2 and TRBJ2-7; 7 positions agree with TRBD2. Looked up from germline, CDR1 is SNHLY and CDR2 is FYNNEI. CDR3 length equals 15 residues. V lost 5 bases, J lost 2 bases, and 9 bases stayed unmatched. DNA for the CDR3: TGTGCCAGCAGTCCGGGAAGCGGGGCTACCTACGAGCAGTACTTC. It codes for CASSPGSGATYEQYF.

The chain has TRBV12-3 or TRBV12-4 and TRBJ1-5; no firm D call. Trimming pared 4 bases from V and 1 base from J, leaving 5 bases between. CDR3 length: 13 amino acids. CDR3 sequence (DNA): TGTGCCAGCAGTTACATAAGCAATCAGCCCCAGCATTTT. It translates to CASSYISNQPQHF.

Only one count was recorded for this clone. This rearrangement joins TRBV5-1 to TRBJ1-1; tentatively, D is TRBD1 (6 bases). Trimming shortened V by 3 bases and J by 4 bases, and 10 bases separated the two germline ends. Germline V CDR1 and CDR2: SGHRS, YFSETQ. CDR3 size: 13 residues. The CDR3 region has the DNA TGCGCCAGCAGCTCGTCAGGGGCCACTGAAGCTTTCTTT. Amino acids: CASSSSGATEAFF. Variable domain in full (rest from reference TRBV5-1 and TRBJ1-1): KAGVTQTPRYLIKTRGQQVTLSCSPISGHRSVSWYQQTPGQGLQFLFEYFSETQRNKGNFPGRFSGRQFSNSRSEMNVSTLELGDSALYLCASSSSGATEAFFGQGTRLTVV.

Points on this clone: The sample holds other DNA sequences that translate to the same CDR3. The chain links TRBV5-6 to TRBJ1-2; 8 nucleotides agree with TRBD1. CDR3 length: 13 residues. Unmatched junction bases numbered 3, after V lost 0 bases and J lost 8 bases. Germline loops: CDR1 SGHDT, CDR2 YYEEEE. In nucleotides, the CDR3 is TGTGCCAGCAGCTTGGGACAGGGGCTAGGCTACACCTTC. This codes for CASSLGQGLGYTF.

The chain carries TRBV4-3 and TRBJ2-5; TRBD1 is a possible D gene (6 bases). Germline V gene lookup returns CDR1 LGHNA and CDR2 YSLEER. The CDR3 sequence is 15 residues long. The V gene lost 2 bases and the J gene lost 2 bases, with 12 bases spanning the gap. In nucleotides, the CDR3 is TGCGCCAGCAGCCAACCAGGGGTGGGGCAAGAGACCCAGTACTTC. This sequence encodes CASSQPGVGQETQYF.

The V gene is TRBV7-9, the J gene TRBJ1-1; 9 nucleotides match TRBD1. The CDR3 is 14 residues long. V was pared by 2 bases and J by 5 bases, with 3 bases of the junction left unmatched. The V gene's germline CDR1 is SEHNR and CDR2 FQNEAQ (reference sequence). In DNA, the CDR3 is TGTGCCAGCAGCTTATCGGACAGGGGAACTGAAGCTTTCTTT. Translating gives CASSLSDRGTEAFF.

As regards this clone: One end of the junction does not line up with germline, which may come from a read error. This rearrangement joins TRBV10-3 to TRBJ1-6; D unresolved. The CDR3 runs to 14 residues. The germline V gene has CDR1 ENHRY and CDR2 SYGVKD. As DNA, the CDR3 is TGTGCCATGGGGAGAGGGCCCGATAACTCACCCCTCCACTTT. Its translation is CAMGRGPDNSPLHF.

V and J are TRBV30 and TRBJ1-3; D is unresolved. V shed 1 base and J shed 0 bases, with 7 bases lying between them. Germline-derived CDR1 and CDR2 are GTSNPN and SVGIG (reference sequence). This CDR3 contains 14 residues. CDR3 protein: CAWSENSSGNTIYF. Written as DNA, the CDR3 is TGTGCCTGGAGTGAGAATAGCTCTGGAAACACCATATATTTT.

The chain uses TRBV6-4 and TRBJ1-1; D remains unclear. The germline V and J ends were trimmed by 9 bases and 3 bases, with 14 bases remaining between them. CDR1 is MRHNA and CDR2 is SNTAGT in the germline V gene. The length of the CDR3 is 13 residues. The CDR3 DNA sequence: TGTGCCAGTCGACATAACCTCCACACTGAAGCTTTCTTT. Residues: CASRHNLHTEAFF.

This chain uses TRBV2 with TRBJ2-5; 7 bases line up with TRBD2. Germline V gene sequence: CDR1 SNHLY, CDR2 FYNNEI. Unmatched junction bases numbered 9, after V lost 2 bases and J lost 9 bases. The CDR3 is 14 amino acids. As DNA, the CDR3 is TGTGCCAGCAGTGAATTCGGACCCCGGGGGGCCCAGTACTTC. Protein: CASSEFGPRGAQYF.

The chain couples TRBV10-2 to TRBJ1-2; 7 nucleotides align to TRBD1. Germline lookup yields CDR1 WSHSY and CDR2 SAAADI. With 8 bases clipped from V and 6 bases from J, the junction kept 15 bases outside the gene matches. This CDR3 spans 15 amino acids. The CDR3 DNA reads TGCGCCAGCGCACCCCCGGACAGGTTTGCTAATGGCTACACCTTC. Its protein is CASAPPDRFANGYTF.

The chain employs TRBV5-8 and TRBJ2-7, with D unresolved. V lost 3 bases to trimming and J lost 9 bases, with 16 bases between them. The CDR3 has 13 residues. Germline V CDR1 and CDR2: SGHTS, YDEGEE. The CDR3 is CASSSQPTSPQYF. CDR3 nucleotides: TGTGCCAGCAGCTCCCAACCCACTTCTCCGCAGTACTTC.

J is TRBJ2-1 and V is TRBV7-9, with 12 bases identical to TRBD2. The CDR3 loop spans 17 amino acids. Looked up from germline, CDR1 is SEHNR and CDR2 is FQNEAQ (reference sequence). The trim removed 4 bases at V and 8 bases at J, leaving 12 bases unmatched. CDR3 loop: CASSSRLAGENNHEQFF. CDR3 nucleotides: TGTGCCAGCAGCTCGAGACTAGCGGGGGAAAATAACCATGAGCAGTTCTTC.

The V call is TRBV12-3 or TRBV12-4, the J call TRBJ1-1; perhaps TRBD1 as D (6 bases). The CDR3 covers 12 residues. V was trimmed by 9 bases and J by 5 bases, leaving 13 bases between them. The CDR3 bases are TGTGCCAGTTTACAGGGACGGACTGAAGCTTTCTTT. Protein product: CASLQGRTEAFF.

The genes are TRBV2 and TRBJ1-2, with 8 nucleotides matching TRBD1. The CDR3 sequence is 14 residues long. Germline V gene sequence: CDR1 SNHLY, CDR2 FYNNEI. Losses at the gene ends were 2 bases for V and 6 bases for J; bases not matched to a gene: 5. The CDR3, as DNA: TGTGCCAGCAGTGAACAGGGGGCTCTGGATGGCTACACCTTC. Amino acid sequence: CASSEQGALDGYTF.

This clone turned up a few times. This chain uses TRBV18 with TRBJ1-1; D might be TRBD1 (6 bases). The CDR3 loop spans 15 amino acids. Germline loops: CDR1 KGHSH, CDR2 LQKENI. The V gene lost 4 bases and the J gene lost 5 bases, with 17 bases spanning the gap. CDR3 region: CASSQMGGQGTEAFF. The CDR3 nucleotides read TGTGCCAGCTCACAAATGGGGGGGCAGGGTACTGAAGCTTTCTTT.

DNA for the CDR3: TGTGCCAGCAGTTTCAGGGGCACTGGGCAGTACTTC. Residues: CASSFRGTGQYF. The rearrangement joins TRBV28 to TRBJ2-7; TRBD1 might be the D (6 bases). V gave up 3 bases and J gave up 9 bases, with 12 bases separating them. This CDR3 has 12 residues. CDR1 and CDR2 from the germline V gene are MDHEN and SYDVKM. Looking up the rest from reference TRBV28 and TRBJ2-7 gives the full variable domain: DVKVTQSSRYLVKRTGEKVFLECVQDMDHENMFWYRQDPGLGLRLIYFSYDVKMKEKGDIPEGYSVSREKKERFSLILESASTNQTSMYLCASSFRGTGQYFGPGTRLTVT.

The chain uses TRBV3-1 (or the pseudogene TRBV3-2) and TRBJ2-3; D gene unclear. Germline loops: CDR1 LGHDT, CDR2 YNNKEL (reference sequence). This CDR3 has 12 residues. The V and J ends lost 4 bases and 2 bases respectively, with 4 bases between them. This chain's CDR3 is CASSPHTDTQYF. Here the CDR3 DNA reads TGTGCCAGCAGCCCCCACACAGATACGCAGTATTTT.

The V gene is TRBV18, the J gene TRBJ1-1; D uncertain. CDR1 and CDR2 from the germline V gene are KGHSH and LQKENI. CDR3 length equals 11 residues. V was clipped by 2 bases and J by 6 bases, with 4 bases between them. The CDR3 DNA follows: TGTGCCAGCTCACCAGGGCCTGAAGCTTTCTTT. It specifies CASSPGPEAFF.

J is TRBJ1-2 and V is TRBV27, with 7 bases lining up with TRBD1. With 6 bases clipped from V and 4 bases from J, the junction kept 5 bases outside the gene matches. CDR1 is MNHEY and CDR2 is SMNVEV in the germline V gene (reference sequence). The CDR3 covers 13 residues. The CDR3 nucleotides are TGTGCCAGCAGGCCGACAGGGAGCTATGGCTACACCTTC. Its translation: CASRPTGSYGYTF.

The chain employs TRBV6-5 and TRBJ1-5; D possibly corresponds to TRBD1 (6 bases). Germline V gene lookup returns CDR1 MNHEY and CDR2 SVGAGI. The ends were cut back, 4 bases at V and 0 bases at J, with 10 bases in the middle. The CDR3 is 15 amino acids. DNA of the CDR3: TGTGCCAGCAGTTGGAACAGGGATAGCAATCAGCCCCAGCATTTT. Amino acid sequence: CASSWNRDSNQPQHF.

This clone was seen only once. The chain recombines TRBV25-1 with TRBJ1-2, with 8 bases fitting TRBD1. The ends lost 6 bases at V and 7 bases at J; junction bases unmatched: 7. This CDR3 comprises 13 residues. The V gene's germline CDR1 is MGHDK and CDR2 SYGVNS. The CDR3 protein is CASRDGQGGGYTF. The CDR3 DNA reads TGTGCCAGCAGGGATGGACAGGGAGGTGGCTACACCTTC.

The chain uses TRBV7-2 and TRBJ1-3, with 8 bases identical to TRBD1. CDR1 and CDR2 (germline): SGHTA, FQGNSA. CDR3 length: 17 amino acids. V trimming: 2 bases; J trimming: 0 bases; junction bases outside the gene matches: 6. The CDR3 DNA reads TGTGCCAGCAGCTTACAGGGGGCCCTCATCTCTGGAAACACCATATATTTT. Translated, it gives CASSLQGALISGNTIYF.

The rearrangement uses TRBV24-1 and TRBJ1-1, with D perhaps matching TRBD1 (5 bases). V was shortened by 7 bases and J by 8 bases, with 16 bases between the two germline ends. CDR1 KGHDR and CDR2 SFDVKD come from the germline V gene. The CDR3 sequence is 13 residues long. CDR3 DNA: TGTGCCACCAGAACTTTGGGGCCTAGAGAAGCTTTCTTT. Translated, it gives CATRTLGPREAFF.

The chain recombines TRBV19 with TRBJ2-1, with a tentative D call TRBD1 (6 bases). This CDR3 has 15 amino acids. Germline CDR1 and CDR2: LNHDA and SQIVND (reference sequence). V lost 5 bases, J lost 8 bases, and 19 bases lay in between. This CDR3 reads CASSWQGQGGDEQFF. The CDR3 nucleotides are TGTGCCAGTAGTTGGCAGGGGCAGGGTGGCGATGAGCAGTTCTTC.

This clone turned up a few times. This sequence joins TRBV7-8 and TRBJ2-7; D remains ambiguous. Trimming shortened V by 0 bases and J by 6 bases, and 9 bases separated the two germline ends. CDR1 is SGHVS, CDR2 FQNEAQ, per germline. This CDR3 contains 13 residues. The CDR3 DNA reads as TGTGCCAGCAGCTTAGCCACTCCCACCGAGCAGTACTTC. It is translated as CASSLATPTEQYF.